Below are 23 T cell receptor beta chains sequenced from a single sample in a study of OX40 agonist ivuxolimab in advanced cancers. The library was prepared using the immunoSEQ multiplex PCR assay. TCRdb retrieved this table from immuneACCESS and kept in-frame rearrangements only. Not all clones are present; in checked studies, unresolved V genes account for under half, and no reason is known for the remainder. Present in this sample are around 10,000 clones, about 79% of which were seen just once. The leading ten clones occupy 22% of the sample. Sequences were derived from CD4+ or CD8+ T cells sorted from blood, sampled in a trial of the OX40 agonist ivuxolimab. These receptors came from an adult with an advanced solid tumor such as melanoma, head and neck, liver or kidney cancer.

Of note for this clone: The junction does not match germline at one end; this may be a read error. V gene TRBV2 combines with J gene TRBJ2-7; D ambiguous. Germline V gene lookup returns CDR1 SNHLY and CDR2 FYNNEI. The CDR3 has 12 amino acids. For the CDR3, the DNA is TGTGCCAGCTCCCCCTACTCCCACGAGCAGTACTTC. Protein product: CASSPYSHEQYF.

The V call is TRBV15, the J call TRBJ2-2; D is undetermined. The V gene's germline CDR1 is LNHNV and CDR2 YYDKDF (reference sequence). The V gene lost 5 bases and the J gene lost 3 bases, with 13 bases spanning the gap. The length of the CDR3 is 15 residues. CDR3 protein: CATSERSGDTGELFF. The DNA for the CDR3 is TGTGCCACCAGCGAAAGGAGTGGGGACACCGGGGAGCTGTTTTTT. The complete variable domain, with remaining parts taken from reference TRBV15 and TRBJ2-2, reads DAMVIQNPRYQVTQFGKPVTLSCSQTLNHNVMYWYQQKSSQAPKLLFHYYDKDFNNEADTPDNFQSRRPNTSFCFLDIRSPGLGDTAMYLCATSERSGDTGELFFGEGSRLTVL.

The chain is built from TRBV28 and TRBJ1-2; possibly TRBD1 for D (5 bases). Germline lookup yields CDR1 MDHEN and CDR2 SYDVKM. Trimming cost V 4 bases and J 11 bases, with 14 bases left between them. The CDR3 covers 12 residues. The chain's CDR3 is CASSSREGRYTF. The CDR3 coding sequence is TGTGCCAGCAGTTCCCGAGAGGGACGGTACACCTTC.

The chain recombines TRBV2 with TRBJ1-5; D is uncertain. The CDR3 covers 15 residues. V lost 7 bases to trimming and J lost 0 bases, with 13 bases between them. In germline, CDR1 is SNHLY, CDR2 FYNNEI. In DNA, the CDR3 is TGTGCCAGCACTTTTACAGTTTATAGCAATCAGCCCCAGCATTTT. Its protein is CASTFTVYSNQPQHF.

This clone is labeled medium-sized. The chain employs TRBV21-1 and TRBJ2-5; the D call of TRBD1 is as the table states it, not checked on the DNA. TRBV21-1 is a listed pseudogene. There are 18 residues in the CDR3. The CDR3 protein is CASSKPRRGQGALETQYF. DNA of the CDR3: TGTGCCAGCAGCAAACCCCGAAGGGGACAGGGGGCCTTGGAGACCCAGTACTTC.

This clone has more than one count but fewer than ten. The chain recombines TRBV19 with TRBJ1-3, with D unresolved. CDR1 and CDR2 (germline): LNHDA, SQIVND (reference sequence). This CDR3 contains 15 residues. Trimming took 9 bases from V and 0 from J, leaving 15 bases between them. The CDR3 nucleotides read TGTGCCAGCAACGCCCACCATTTCTCTGGAAACACCATATATTTT. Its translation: CASNAHHFSGNTIYF.

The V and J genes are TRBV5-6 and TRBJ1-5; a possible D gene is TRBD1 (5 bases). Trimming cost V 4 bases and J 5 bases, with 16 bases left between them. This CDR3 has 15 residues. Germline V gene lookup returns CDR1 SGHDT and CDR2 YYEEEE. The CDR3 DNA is TGTGCCAGCAGCCCCGGGACTGCCCGCGATCAGCCCCAGCATTTT. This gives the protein CASSPGTARDQPQHF.

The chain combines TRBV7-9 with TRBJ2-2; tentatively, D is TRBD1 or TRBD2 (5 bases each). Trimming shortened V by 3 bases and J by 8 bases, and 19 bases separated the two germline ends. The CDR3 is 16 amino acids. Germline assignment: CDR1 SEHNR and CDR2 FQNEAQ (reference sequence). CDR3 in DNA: TGTGCCAGCAGCTTCCGGGGCGGTTCTCGTCTAGGGGAGCTGTTTTTT. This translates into CASSFRGGSRLGELFF.

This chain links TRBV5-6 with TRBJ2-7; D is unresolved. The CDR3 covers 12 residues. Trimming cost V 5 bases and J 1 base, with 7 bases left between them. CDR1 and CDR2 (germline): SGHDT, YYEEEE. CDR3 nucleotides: TGTGCCAGCAGTCCCCGGTCCTACGAGCAGTACTTC. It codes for CASSPRSYEQYF.

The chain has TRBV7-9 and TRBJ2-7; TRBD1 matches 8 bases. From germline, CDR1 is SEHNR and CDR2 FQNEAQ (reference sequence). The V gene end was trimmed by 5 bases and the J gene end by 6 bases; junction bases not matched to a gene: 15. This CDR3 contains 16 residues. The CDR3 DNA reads TGTGCCAGCAGCACCCAATTAACGACAGGGGCAAGCGAGCAGTACTTC. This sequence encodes CASSTQLTTGASEQYF.

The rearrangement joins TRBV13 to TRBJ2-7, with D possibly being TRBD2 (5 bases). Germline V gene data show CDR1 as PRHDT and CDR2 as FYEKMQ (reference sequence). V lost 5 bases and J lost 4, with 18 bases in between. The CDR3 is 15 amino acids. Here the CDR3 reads CASSPRGRVAYEQYF. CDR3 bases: TGTGCCAGCAGCCCTAGAGGGAGAGTGGCATACGAGCAGTACTTC.

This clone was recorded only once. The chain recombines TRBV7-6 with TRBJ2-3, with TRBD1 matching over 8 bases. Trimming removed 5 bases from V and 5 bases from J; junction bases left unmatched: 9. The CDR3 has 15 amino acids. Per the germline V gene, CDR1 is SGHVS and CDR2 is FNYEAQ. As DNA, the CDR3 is TGTGCCAGCAGCCTAATGGGTGGGACAGGAGATACGCAGTATTTT. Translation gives CASSLMGGTGDTQYF.

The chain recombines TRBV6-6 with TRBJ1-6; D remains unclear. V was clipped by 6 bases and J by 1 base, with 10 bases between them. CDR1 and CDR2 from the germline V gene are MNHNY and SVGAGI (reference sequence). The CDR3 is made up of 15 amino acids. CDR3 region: CASSYDTSYNSPLHF. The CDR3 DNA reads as TGTGCCAGCAGCTACGACACTTCCTATAATTCACCCCTCCACTTT.

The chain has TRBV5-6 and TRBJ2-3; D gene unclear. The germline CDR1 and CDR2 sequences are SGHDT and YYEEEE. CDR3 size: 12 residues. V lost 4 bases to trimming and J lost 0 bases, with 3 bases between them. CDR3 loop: CASSKSTDTQYF. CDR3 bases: TGTGCCAGCAGCAAGAGCACAGATACGCAGTATTTT. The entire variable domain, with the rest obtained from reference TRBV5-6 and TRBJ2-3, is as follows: DAGVTQSPTHLIKTRGQQVTLRCSPKSGHDTVSWYQQALGQGPQFIFQYYEEEERQRGNFPDRFSGHQFPNYSSELNVNALLLGDSALYLCASSKSTDTQYFGPGTRLTVL.

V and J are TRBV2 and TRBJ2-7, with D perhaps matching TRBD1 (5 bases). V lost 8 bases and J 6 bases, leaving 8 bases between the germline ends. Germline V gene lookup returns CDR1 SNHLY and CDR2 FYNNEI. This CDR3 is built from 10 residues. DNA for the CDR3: TGTGCCAGCGAAGGGGCCGAGCAGTACTTC. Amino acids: CASEGAEQYF.

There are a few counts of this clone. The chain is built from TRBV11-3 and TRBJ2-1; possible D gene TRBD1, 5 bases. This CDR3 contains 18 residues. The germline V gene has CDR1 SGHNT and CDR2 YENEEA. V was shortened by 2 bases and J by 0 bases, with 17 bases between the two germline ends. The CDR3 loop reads CASSLKGRGWSSYNEQFF. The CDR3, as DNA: TGTGCCAGCAGCTTAAAGGGTAGGGGCTGGAGCTCCTACAATGAGCAGTTCTTC. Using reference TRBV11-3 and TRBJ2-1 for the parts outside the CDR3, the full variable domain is EAGVVQSPRYKIIEKKQPVAFWCNPISGHNTLYWYLQNLGQGPELLIRYENEEAVDDSQLPKDRFSAERLKGVDSTLKIQPAELGDSAVYLCASSLKGRGWSSYNEQFFGPGTRLTVL.

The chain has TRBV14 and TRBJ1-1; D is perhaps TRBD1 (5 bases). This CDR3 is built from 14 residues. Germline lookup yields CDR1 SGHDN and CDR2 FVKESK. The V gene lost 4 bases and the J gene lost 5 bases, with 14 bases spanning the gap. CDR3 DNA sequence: TGTGCCAGCAGCCCCGGGGGTGGTATGACTGAAGCTTTCTTT. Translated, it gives CASSPGGGMTEAFF.

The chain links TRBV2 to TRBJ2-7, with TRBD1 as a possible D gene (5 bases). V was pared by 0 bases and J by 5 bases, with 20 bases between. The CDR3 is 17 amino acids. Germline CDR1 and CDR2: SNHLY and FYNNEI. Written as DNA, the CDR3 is TGTGCCAGCAGTGAAGCGCATTCAGGCAGGGCTCTCCACGAGCAGTACTTC. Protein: CASSEAHSGRALHEQYF.

This CDR3 reads CASSLSRRAKETQYF. CDR3 bases: TGTGCCAGCAGTTTATCGCGCAGGGCTAAAGAGACCCAGTACTTC. The rearrangement links TRBV28 to TRBJ2-5; TRBD1 might be the D (5 bases). The CDR3 is made up of 15 amino acids. Trimming took off 1 base at V and 3 bases at J, with 12 bases between the two ends. From germline, CDR1 is MDHEN and CDR2 SYDVKM.

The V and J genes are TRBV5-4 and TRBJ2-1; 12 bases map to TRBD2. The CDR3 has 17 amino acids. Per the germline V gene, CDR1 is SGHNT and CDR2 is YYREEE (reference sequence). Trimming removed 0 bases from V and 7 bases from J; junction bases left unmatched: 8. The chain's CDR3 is CASSLGSSGGEGNEQFF. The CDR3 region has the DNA TGTGCCAGCAGCTTGGGGTCTAGCGGGGGGGAGGGAAATGAGCAGTTCTTC.

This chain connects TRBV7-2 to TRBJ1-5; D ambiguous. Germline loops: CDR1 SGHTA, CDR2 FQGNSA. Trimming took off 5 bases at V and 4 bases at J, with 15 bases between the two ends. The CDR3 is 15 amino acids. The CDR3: CASSPTPGGNQPQHF. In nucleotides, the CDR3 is TGTGCCAGCAGCCCAACTCCGGGAGGGAATCAGCCCCAGCATTTT.

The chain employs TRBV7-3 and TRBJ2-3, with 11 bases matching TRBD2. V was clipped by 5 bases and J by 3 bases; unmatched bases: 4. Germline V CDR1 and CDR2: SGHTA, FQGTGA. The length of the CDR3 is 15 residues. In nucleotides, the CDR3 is TGTGCCAGCAGCAAAGGGACTAGCGGAACAGATACGCAGTATTTT. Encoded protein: CASSKGTSGTDTQYF.

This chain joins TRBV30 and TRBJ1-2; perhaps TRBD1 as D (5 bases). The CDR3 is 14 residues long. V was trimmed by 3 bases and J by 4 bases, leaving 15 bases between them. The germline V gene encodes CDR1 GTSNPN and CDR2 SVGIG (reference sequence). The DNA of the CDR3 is TGTGCCTGGAGCGCCGGGACTCCCACCTATGGCTACACCTTC. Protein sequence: CAWSAGTPTYGYTF.